These T cell receptor beta chains were read from a single sample in a study of blood T cell repertoires in COVID-19. Clones were sequenced by immunoSEQ multiplex PCR, and TCRdb holds only the in-frame ones, with some missing. The repertoire includes 95,000 to 150,000 clones, around nine tenths of them detected once, and 0.88% sits in the top ten. Material for sequencing was peripheral blood. These receptor sequences come from a woman between 45 and 65 years old with active or convalescent COVID-19. Each CDR3 is given with its conserved first and last residue. Fields, in order: clone size, CDR3 length, D gene, V gene, J gene, CDR3 protein, CDR3 DNA. A D gene is named only where the DNA matches it firmly. A row's size may be missing; if present it is once, few, many or a size class.

abundance: -
len: 19
d_gene: TRBD2
v_gene: TRBV28
j_gene: TRBJ2-3
CDR3aa: CASSYPRESSGSRTDTQYF
CDR3nt: TGTGCCAGCAGTTATCCGCGGGAGTCTAGCGGGAGTAGGACAGATACGCAGTATTTT

abundance: -
len: 15
d_gene: TRBD2
v_gene: TRBV28
j_gene: TRBJ2-1
CDR3aa: CASTIRLALRNEQFF
CDR3nt: TGTGCCAGCACCATTAGACTAGCTCTTCGTAATGAGCAGTTCTTC

abundance: -
len: 17
d_gene: -
v_gene: TRBV27
j_gene: TRBJ1-6
CDR3aa: CASSFTISSSYNSPLHF
CDR3nt: TGTGCCAGCAGTTTCACTATCTCGAGCTCCTATAATTCACCCCTCCACTTT

abundance: -
len: 12
d_gene: -
v_gene: TRBV18
j_gene: TRBJ2-7
CDR3aa: CASSAQGPEQYF
CDR3nt: TGTGCCAGCTCTGCGCAGGGGCCCGAGCAGTACTTC

abundance: -
len: 13
d_gene: -
v_gene: TRBV18
j_gene: TRBJ1-6
CDR3aa: CASSPNGNSPLHF
CDR3nt: TGTGCCAGCTCACCAAACGGGAATTCACCCCTCCACTTT

abundance: -
len: 15
d_gene: TRBD1
v_gene: TRBV5-1
j_gene: TRBJ1-4
CDR3aa: CASSPGTGGDEKLFF
CDR3nt: TGCGCCAGCAGCCCGGGGACAGGGGGCGATGAAAAACTGTTTTTT

abundance: -
len: 15
d_gene: -
v_gene: TRBV5-4
j_gene: TRBJ1-3
CDR3aa: CASSLAGGSGNTIYF
CDR3nt: TGTGCCAGCAGCTTGGCCGGCGGCTCTGGAAACACCATATATTTT

abundance: -
len: 17
d_gene: -
v_gene: TRBV15
j_gene: TRBJ2-3
CDR3aa: CATSTAQGSRGRDTQYF
CDR3nt: TGTGCCACCAGCACTGCTCAGGGGTCCCGAGGTCGGGATACGCAGTATTTT

abundance: -
len: 15
d_gene: -
v_gene: TRBV27
j_gene: TRBJ2-7
CDR3aa: CASSLSDGFIYEQYF
CDR3nt: TGTGCCAGCAGTTTATCCGACGGGTTTATTTACGAGCAGTACTTC

abundance: -
len: 14
d_gene: -
v_gene: TRBV7-2
j_gene: TRBJ1-5
CDR3aa: CASSSPGGAQPQHF
CDR3nt: TGTGCCAGCAGCTCCCCGGGGGGTGCTCAGCCCCAGCATTTT

abundance: -
len: 18
d_gene: -
v_gene: TRBV9
j_gene: TRBJ1-4
CDR3aa: CASSVAGGTPTRGEKLFF
CDR3nt: TGTGCCAGCAGCGTAGCAGGTGGGACACCCACACGAGGTGAAAAACTGTTTTTT

abundance: -
len: 16
d_gene: -
v_gene: TRBV6-4
j_gene: TRBJ2-7
CDR3aa: CASSDFGTSASYEQYF
CDR3nt: TGTGCCAGCAGTGATTTCGGGACTTCGGCCTCCTACGAGCAGTACTTC

abundance: -
len: 17
d_gene: TRBD2
v_gene: TRBV4-1
j_gene: TRBJ2-1
CDR3aa: CASSQDLPGTSNNEQFF
CDR3nt: TGCGCCAGCAGCCAAGATCTTCCCGGGACTAGTAACAATGAGCAGTTCTTC

abundance: -
len: 16
d_gene: TRBD2
v_gene: TRBV28
j_gene: TRBJ2-1
CDR3aa: CASSLTSGRITDEQFF
CDR3nt: TGTGCCAGCAGTCTCACTAGCGGGAGAATTACAGATGAGCAGTTCTTC

abundance: -
len: 16
d_gene: TRBD2
v_gene: TRBV27
j_gene: TRBJ2-3
CDR3aa: CASSFGASGRRDTQYF
CDR3nt: TGTGCCAGCAGTTTTGGGGCTAGCGGGAGACGAGATACGCAGTATTTT

abundance: -
len: 12
d_gene: -
v_gene: TRBV20-1
j_gene: TRBJ1-2
CDR3aa: CSASRAGYGYTF
CDR3nt: TGCAGTGCTAGTAGAGCAGGCTATGGCTACACCTTC

abundance: -
len: 15
d_gene: TRBD1
v_gene: TRBV5-4
j_gene: TRBJ1-2
CDR3aa: CASSTSGQGAGGYTF
CDR3nt: TGTGCCAGCAGCACCTCGGGACAGGGGGCGGGAGGCTACACCTTC

abundance: -
len: 15
d_gene: -
v_gene: TRBV5-1
j_gene: TRBJ2-2
CDR3aa: CASSSNLGFTGELFF
CDR3nt: TGCGCCAGCAGCTCGAATCTCGGGTTCACCGGGGAGCTGTTTTTT

abundance: -
len: 14
d_gene: TRBD2
v_gene: TRBV7-2
j_gene: TRBJ2-7
CDR3aa: CASSGVSGSYEQYF
CDR3nt: TGTGCCAGCAGCGGTGTCAGCGGGAGCTACGAGCAGTACTTC

abundance: -
len: 15
d_gene: -
v_gene: TRBV11-2
j_gene: TRBJ1-1
CDR3aa: CASSRRRGGGTEAFF
CDR3nt: TGTGCCAGCAGCCGACGTAGAGGGGGGGGCACTGAAGCTTTCTTT

abundance: -
len: 18
d_gene: -
v_gene: TRBV7-9
j_gene: TRBJ1-4
CDR3aa: CASSLKTPLRDKREKLFF
CDR3nt: TGTGCCAGCAGCTTAAAGACCCCCCTCCGGGACAAGAGGGAAAAACTGTTTTTT

abundance: once
len: 13
d_gene: -
v_gene: TRBV27
j_gene: TRBJ1-6
CDR3aa: CASSLQGPSPLHF
CDR3nt: TGTGCCAGCAGTTTACAGGGGCCTTCACCCCTCCACTTT

abundance: -
len: 12
d_gene: -
v_gene: TRBV12-3/TRBV12-4
j_gene: TRBJ1-1
CDR3aa: CASTHLATEAFF
CDR3nt: TGTGCCAGCACCCACCTTGCGACTGAAGCTTTCTTT

abundance: -
len: 14
d_gene: -
v_gene: TRBV6-6
j_gene: TRBJ1-2
CDR3aa: CASSYSSGNYGYTF
CDR3nt: TGTGCCAGCAGTTACTCGTCGGGTAACTATGGCTACACCTTC

abundance: -
len: 14
d_gene: TRBD2
v_gene: TRBV11-1
j_gene: TRBJ2-4
CDR3aa: CASSDGLAGNIQYF
CDR3nt: TGTGCCAGCAGCGATGGACTAGCGGGAAACATTCAGTACTTC